A single T cell receptor (beta chain) is shown here with its context. Other DNA sequences from this sample encode an identical CDR3 as well. After removal of 0 bases from V and 6 bases from J, the junction contained 3 bases not matched to a gene. The CDR3 has 15 amino acids. Per the germline V gene, CDR1 is SGHTA and CDR2 is FQGNSA. These data come from a study of blood T cell repertoires in COVID-19. Authors' data handling: Using reference gene primer amplification, nucleated cell counts were estimated. TCRdb keeps only in-frame clones here, not all; method: immunoSEQ multiplex PCR. V and J calls and clone size are given by that table; D and trimming were obtained from the DNA. The table records about 130,000 clones, about 86% of them present only once.

Source material: PBMCs or T cells enriched from blood (not recorded which). The source is a woman aged 45-65 years who had recovered from COVID-19. The J gene is TRBJ2-7, the V gene TRBV7-2; 12 bases align to TRBD1. The CDR3 sequence: CASSLAGQGASEQYF. The CDR3 coding sequence is TGTGCCAGCAGCTTAGCGGGACAGGGGGCAAGCGAGCAGTACTTC.